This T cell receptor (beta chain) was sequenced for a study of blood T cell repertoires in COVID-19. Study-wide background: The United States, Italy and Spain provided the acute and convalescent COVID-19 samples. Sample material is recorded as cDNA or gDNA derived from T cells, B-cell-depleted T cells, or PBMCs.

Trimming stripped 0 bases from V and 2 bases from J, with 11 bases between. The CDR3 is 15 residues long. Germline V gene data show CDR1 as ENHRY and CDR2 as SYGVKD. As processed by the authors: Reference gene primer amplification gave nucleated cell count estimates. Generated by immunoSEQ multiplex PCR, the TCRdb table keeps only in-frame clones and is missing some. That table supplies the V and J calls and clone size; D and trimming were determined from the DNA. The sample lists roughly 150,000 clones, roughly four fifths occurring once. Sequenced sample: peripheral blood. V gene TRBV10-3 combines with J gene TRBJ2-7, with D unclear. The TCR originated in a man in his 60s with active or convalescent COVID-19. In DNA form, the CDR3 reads TGTGCCATCAGTGAGTCGATCGGCGGCCCCTACGAGCAGTACTTC. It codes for CAISESIGGPYEQYF.